The 4 T cell receptor beta chains listed next were all sequenced from one sample in a study. Adaptor-ligated barcode primers were used to amplify TRBV12-4/TRBJ1-2 clonotypes. Each CDR3 protein gets one entry after TCRdb re-called the multiplex PCR reads with MiXCR. The sample carries about 2,400 distinct CDR3 sequences, approximately 2.4% recorded once. The sorted Tregs were CD4+CD25+CD127-/low cells. The specimen was tumor-infiltrating Tregs sorted from the breast tumor. The receptors originated from a female donor with breast cancer.

This clonotype is labeled as large (0.1 to 1%). The chain joins TRBV12-3 or TRBV12-4 to TRBJ1-2, with a possible D match to TRBD1 (5 bases). The CDR3 has 16 residues. Trimming took off 5 bases at V and 1 base at J, with 17 bases between the two ends. In DNA form, the CDR3 reads TGTGCCAGCAGTCGCAACTTGGACATCCGTAACTATGGCTACACCTTC. It yields the protein CASSRNLDIRNYGYTF.

In its sample, this clonotype ranks as medium-sized. The chain links TRBV12-3 or TRBV12-4 to TRBJ1-2; tentative D call: TRBD1 (6 bases). Trimming removed 7 bases from V and 5 bases from J, with 14 bases in between. The CDR3 runs 13 residues. DNA of the CDR3: TGTGCCAGCACAGAAACAGGGTGGTATGGCTACACCTTC. This gives the protein CASTETGWYGYTF.

In its sample, this clonotype was seen many times. The CDR3 nucleotides are TGTGCCAGCAGTCGATTAGACAGGCCCTATGGCTACACCTTC. It specifies CASSRLDRPYGYTF. The gene calls are TRBV12-3 or TRBV12-4 and TRBJ1-2, with D perhaps matching TRBD1 (6 bases). V lost 5 bases and J lost 4, with 14 bases in between. There are 14 residues in the CDR3.

By proportion, this clonotype is large. The chain links TRBV12-3 or TRBV12-4 to TRBJ1-2, with a weak D call TRBD1 (6 bases). V dropped 6 bases and J dropped 5 bases, with 10 bases sitting between them. This CDR3 contains 12 residues. CDR3 in amino acids: CASRRTGYGYTF. In nucleotides, the CDR3 is TGTGCCAGCAGGCGAACAGGGTATGGCTACACCTTC.